The 12 T cell receptor beta chains in this list originate from one sample, sequenced in a study of T cell repertoires in cytomegalovirus infection. The antigens these receptors bind are not known. TCRdb passed the reads through MiXCR, listing each CDR3 protein once. The sample has about half a million distinct CDR3 sequences; more than 30% are singletons. Source: cultured PBMCs, taken from culture after CMV antigen stimulation. The source is a human donor in good health (CMV status not recorded). Some clones in this sample may be carry-over from other donors' samples.

The chain couples TRBV10-3 to TRBJ1-4, with D possibly being TRBD1 (6 bases). There are 15 residues in the CDR3. V was trimmed by 3 bases and J by 8 bases, leaving 16 bases between them. The V gene's germline CDR1 is ENHRY and CDR2 SYGVKD. CDR3 sequence: CAISEWGGSEEKLFF. Written as DNA, the CDR3 is TGTGCCATCAGTGAATGGGGGGGCTCCGAAGAAAAACTGTTTTTT.

The V call is TRBV11-2, the J call TRBJ2-3; 8 positions match TRBD2. The trim removed 3 bases at V and 4 bases at J, leaving 6 bases unmatched. Germline V CDR1 and CDR2: SGHAT, FQNNGV. The CDR3 consists of 15 residues. CDR3 residues: CASSFGREGPDTQYF. CDR3 bases: TGTGCCAGCAGCTTCGGCCGGGAGGGCCCAGATACGCAGTATTTT.

This rearrangement joins TRBV7-6 to TRBJ2-5; D call uncertain. Germline V CDR1 and CDR2: SGHVS, FNYEAQ. CDR3 length: 15 residues. V lost 4 bases, J lost 5 bases, and 17 bases lay in between. The CDR3 is CASSSLRAPVETQYF. Written as DNA, the CDR3 is TGTGCCAGCAGCTCCCTTCGCGCCCCGGTGGAGACCCAGTACTTC.

This clonotype was detected many times. The genes are TRBV10-2 and TRBJ1-1; TRBD1 matches at 11 bases. CDR1 WSHSY and CDR2 SAAADI come from the germline V gene. V dropped 8 bases and J dropped 4; count of bases not matched to a gene: 3. The CDR3 has 13 amino acids. The CDR3, as DNA: TGCGCCAGCGCGGGACAGGGGGGCACTGAAGCTTTCTTT. Amino acid sequence: CASAGQGGTEAFF.

The sample holds many counts of this clonotype. The V gene is TRBV7-2, the J gene TRBJ2-4, with TRBD2 matching over 8 bases. The CDR3 has 14 amino acids. The germline CDR1 and CDR2 sequences are SGHTA and FQGNSA. Germline trimming cut 6 bases from V and 3 bases from J; bases unmatched to any gene: 4. CDR3 protein: CASSPTSGKNIQYF. CDR3 sequence (DNA): TGTGCCAGCAGTCCAACTAGCGGCAAAAACATTCAGTACTTC.

The chain uses TRBV28 and TRBJ1-2, with TRBD1 matching over 7 bases. The CDR3 contains 14 residues. Trimming removed 3 bases from V and 2 bases from J; junction bases left unmatched: 3. From germline, CDR1 is MDHEN and CDR2 SYDVKM. The DNA of the CDR3 is TGTGCCAGCAGTTTCCCCAGGGGGAACTATGGCTACACCTTC. It codes for CASSFPRGNYGYTF.

The genes are TRBV20-1 and TRBJ2-3; D is unclear. Germline lookup yields CDR1 DFQATT and CDR2 SNEGSKA (reference sequence). The CDR3 extends over 13 amino acids. The V end lost 3 bases, the J end lost 8 bases, and 15 bases lay between the germline ends. Here the CDR3 reads CSASATGLGTQYF. CDR3 bases: TGCAGTGCTAGCGCTACCGGGCTGGGTACGCAGTATTTT.

The genes are TRBV28 and TRBJ1-4; D gene unclear. The CDR3 contains 11 residues. The germline V and J ends were trimmed by 5 bases and 10 bases, with 8 bases remaining between them. Germline V gene sequence: CDR1 MDHEN, CDR2 SYDVKM. The chain's CDR3 is CASSIGRKLFF. DNA of the CDR3: TGTGCCAGCAGTATCGGGCGAAAACTGTTTTTT.

The chain carries TRBV19 and TRBJ2-3; no definite D call. The CDR3 spans 14 residues. Between the trimmed V and J ends, which lost 5 bases and 1 base, there was a span of 10 bases. Germline loops: CDR1 LNHDA, CDR2 SQIVND (reference sequence). The CDR3 DNA is TGTGCCAGTAGTTGGGCGGACCGCACAGATACGCAGTATTTT. It yields the protein CASSWADRTDTQYF.

This clonotype has ten or more counts. V and J are TRBV7-2 and TRBJ2-3; D may be TRBD2 (6 bases). Between the trimmed V and J ends, which lost 1 base and 3 bases, there was a span of 23 bases. CDR1 and CDR2 from the germline V gene are SGHTA and FQGNSA. This CDR3 has 19 amino acids. As DNA, the CDR3 is TGTGCCAGCAGCTTAGGGCGTAGAGGTTCAGGAGGGGCTACAGATACGCAGTATTTT. Protein: CASSLGRRGSGGATDTQYF.

In its sample, this clonotype was seen a few times. This chain uses TRBV6-1 with TRBJ2-1; 12 nucleotides match TRBD2. The CDR3 totals 14 residues. Germline-derived CDR1 and CDR2 are MNHNS and SASEGT. J was trimmed by 7 bases and V by 6 bases; bases with no gene match: 4. The CDR3 DNA sequence: TGTGCCAGCAGGTGGACTAGCGGGAAGAATGAGCAGTTCTTC. This codes for CASRWTSGKNEQFF.

The rearrangement links TRBV6-2 or TRBV6-3 to TRBJ1-5, with TRBD1 identical over 9 bases. This CDR3 is built from 19 residues. After removal of 0 bases from V and 1 base from J, the junction contained 10 bases not matched to a gene. Germline V CDR1 and CDR2: MNHEY, SVGEGT. CDR3 loop: CASSYSPGRQGGSNQPQHF. Written as DNA, the CDR3 is TGTGCCAGCAGTTACTCTCCCGGAAGACAGGGGGGAAGCAATCAGCCCCAGCATTTT.